One and the same sample provided the 9 T cell receptor beta chains below, sequenced in a study of human T cells and chemical hapten exposure. Sample time point: patch test 1, 2 weeks after DPC sensitization. Stated treatment: therapeutic diphenylcyclopropenone sensitization with weekly scalp DPC. TCRdb called the RACE reads again in MiXCR, with one record for every CDR3 protein. The repertoire includes tens of thousands of distinct CDR3 sequences, roughly 12% of them detected once, and 3.5% sits in the top ten. The sequencing used whole blood, collected in connection with sensitization to the hapten diphenylcyclopropenone (DPC). The receptor source for this set is a woman aged 55-75 years with alopecia areata. Some clones in this sample may be carry-over from other donors' samples.

The table lists this clonotype with many counts. The chain combines TRBV7-6 with TRBJ2-3; no clear D gene. V was cut by 5 bases and J by 5 bases, with 11 bases left in between. CDR1 is SGHVS and CDR2 is FNYEAQ in the germline V gene. The CDR3 consists of 13 residues. In nucleotides, the CDR3 is TGTGCCAGCAGCGCCCAGAGCGTAGATACGCAGTATTTT. Protein: CASSAQSVDTQYF.

The table lists this clonotype with many counts. The rearrangement joins TRBV2 to TRBJ1-1; TRBD1 matches at 7 bases. J lost 0 bases, V lost 7 bases, and 8 bases had no gene match. Looked up from germline, CDR1 is SNHLY and CDR2 is FYNNEI. The CDR3 consists of 15 residues. CDR3 sequence reads: CASNRQGDMNTEAFF. The CDR3 nucleotides are TGTGCCAGCAACCGACAGGGAGACATGAACACTGAAGCTTTCTTT.

This clonotype appeared many times. The CDR3 nucleotides are TGTGCCAGCAGCCTCGAGGGGCTTACCTACGAGCAGTACTTC. Residues: CASSLEGLTYEQYF. This sequence joins TRBV5-6 and TRBJ2-7; D tentatively fits TRBD1 or TRBD2 (5 bases each). Germline V lookup: CDR1 SGHDT, CDR2 YYEEEE. CDR3 length equals 14 residues. V lost 4 bases to trimming and J lost 2 bases, with 13 bases between them.

Only a few counts were recorded for this clonotype. The V call is TRBV3-1, the J call TRBJ2-1; no reliable D call. The CDR3 extends over 12 amino acids. The V gene's germline CDR1 is LGHDT and CDR2 YNNKEL (reference sequence). V was pared by 1 base and J by 6 bases, with 4 bases between. The CDR3 loop is CASSQVRNEQFF. The CDR3 DNA reads TGTGCCAGCAGCCAAGTACGCAATGAGCAGTTCTTC.

The J gene is TRBJ2-1, the V gene TRBV19; 11 positions match TRBD2. With V trimmed by 4 bases and J by 0 bases, 5 bases remained unmatched. Germline-derived CDR1 and CDR2 are LNHDA and SQIVND (reference sequence). This CDR3 region has 17 residues. The CDR3 DNA sequence: TGTGCCAGTAGTACCACTAGCGGGGGAAGCTCCTACAATGAGCAGTTCTTC. Translated, it gives CASSTTSGGSSYNEQFF.

This clonotype has a count of ten or more. The chain couples TRBV2 to TRBJ2-5; D might be TRBD1 or TRBD2, each matching 5 bases. The germline gives CDR1 SNHLY, CDR2 FYNNEI. V lost 7 bases and J 1 base, leaving 16 bases between the germline ends. CDR3 size: 15 residues. The chain's CDR3 is CASTENGGSQETQYF. CDR3 nucleotide sequence: TGTGCCAGCACCGAAAATGGGGGTAGCCAAGAGACCCAGTACTTC.

This clonotype was found many times. This sequence joins TRBV6-5 and TRBJ1-6; tentatively, D is TRBD1 (5 bases). Trimming removed 2 bases at V and 6 bases at J, with 11 bases between. The CDR3 is 15 residues long. Germline CDR1 and CDR2: MNHEY and SVGAGI. CDR3 protein: CASSYSGGSNSPLHF. CDR3 nucleotide sequence: TGTGCCAGCAGTTACAGCGGGGGGAGTAATTCACCCCTCCACTTT.

Ten or more counts support this clonotype. V gene TRBV11-2 combines with J gene TRBJ2-3, with 7 bases fitting TRBD1. The length of the CDR3 is 14 residues. The V and J ends lost 5 bases and 2 bases, in that order; junction bases with no gene match: 4. Germline-derived CDR1 and CDR2 are SGHAT and FQNNGV. The CDR3 is CASSPGQFTDTQYF. The CDR3 bases are TGTGCCAGCAGCCCGGGACAGTTCACAGATACGCAGTATTTT.

The chain recombines TRBV6-1 with TRBJ2-4, with unresolved D. The V gene lost 6 bases and the J gene lost 2 bases, with 17 bases spanning the gap. Germline V gene lookup returns CDR1 MNHNS and CDR2 SASEGT. The CDR3 spans 16 residues. CDR3: CASRAQIEQTKNIQYF. CDR3 in DNA: TGTGCCAGCAGGGCACAGATTGAGCAAACCAAAAACATTCAGTACTTC.